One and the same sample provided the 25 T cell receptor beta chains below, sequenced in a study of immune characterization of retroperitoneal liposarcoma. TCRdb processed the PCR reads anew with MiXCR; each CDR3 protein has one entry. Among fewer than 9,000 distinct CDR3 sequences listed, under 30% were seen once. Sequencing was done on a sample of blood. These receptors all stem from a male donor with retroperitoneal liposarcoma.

In DNA form, the CDR3 reads TGTGCCAGCAAATCGAGACTCGAAGAGACCCAGTACTTC. Its protein is CASKSRLEETQYF. The chain carries TRBV27 and TRBJ2-1; D gene uncertain. The tail of the sequence fits TRBJ2-5 better, so the J call may be wrong. The CDR3 extends over 13 amino acids. CDR1 MNHEY and CDR2 SMNVEV come from the germline V gene (reference sequence).

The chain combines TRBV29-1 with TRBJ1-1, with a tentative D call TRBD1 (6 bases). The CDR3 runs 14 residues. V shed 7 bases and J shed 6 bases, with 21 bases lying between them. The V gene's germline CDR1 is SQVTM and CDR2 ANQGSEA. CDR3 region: CSGGGGREVAEAFF. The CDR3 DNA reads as TGCAGCGGAGGGGGGGGACGGGAGGTCGCTGAAGCTTTCTTT.

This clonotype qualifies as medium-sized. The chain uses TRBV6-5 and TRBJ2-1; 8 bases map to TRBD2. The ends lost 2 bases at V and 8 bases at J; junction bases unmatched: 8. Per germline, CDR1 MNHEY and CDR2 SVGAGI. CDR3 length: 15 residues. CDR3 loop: CASSYMASGFYEQFF. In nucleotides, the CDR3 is TGTGCCAGCAGTTACATGGCTAGCGGGTTCTATGAGCAGTTCTTC.

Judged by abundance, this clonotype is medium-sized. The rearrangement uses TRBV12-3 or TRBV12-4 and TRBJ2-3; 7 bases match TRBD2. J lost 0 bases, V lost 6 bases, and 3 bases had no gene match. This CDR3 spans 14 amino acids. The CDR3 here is CASSFSGSTDTQYF. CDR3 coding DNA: TGTGCCAGCAGCTTTAGCGGGAGCACAGATACGCAGTATTTT.

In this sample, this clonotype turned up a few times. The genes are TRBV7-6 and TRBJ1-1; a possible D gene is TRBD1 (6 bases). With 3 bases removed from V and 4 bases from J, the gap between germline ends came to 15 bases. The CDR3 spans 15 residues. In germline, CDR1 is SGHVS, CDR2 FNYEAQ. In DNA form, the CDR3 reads TGTGCCAGCAGCTTCGCCGGGGGCCGCCGCACTGAAGCTTTCTTT. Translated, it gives CASSFAGGRRTEAFF.

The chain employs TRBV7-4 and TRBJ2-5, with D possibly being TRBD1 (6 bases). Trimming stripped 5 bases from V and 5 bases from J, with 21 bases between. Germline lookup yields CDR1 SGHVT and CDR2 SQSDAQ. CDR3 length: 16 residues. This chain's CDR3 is CASSPRTNRVLETQYF. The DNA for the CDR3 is TGTGCCAGCAGCCCCCGGACCAACAGGGTGTTGGAGACCCAGTACTTC.

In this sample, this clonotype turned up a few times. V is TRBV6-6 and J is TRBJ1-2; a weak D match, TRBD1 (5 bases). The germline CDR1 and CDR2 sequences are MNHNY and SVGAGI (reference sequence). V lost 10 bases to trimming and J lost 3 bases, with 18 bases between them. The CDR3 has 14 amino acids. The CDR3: CAIWGEGTHYGYTF. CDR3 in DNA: TGTGCCATCTGGGGGGAGGGAACCCACTATGGCTACACCTTC.

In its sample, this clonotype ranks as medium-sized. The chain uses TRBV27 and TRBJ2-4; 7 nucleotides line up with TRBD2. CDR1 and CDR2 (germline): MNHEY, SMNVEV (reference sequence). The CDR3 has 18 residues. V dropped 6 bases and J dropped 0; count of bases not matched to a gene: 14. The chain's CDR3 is CASSPLGGGGLAKNIQYF. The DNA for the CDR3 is TGTGCCAGCAGCCCTCTTGGGGGGGGAGGTCTAGCCAAAAACATTCAGTACTTC.

CDR3 region: CASSPPDRTDQPQHF. CDR3 coding DNA: TGCGCCAGCAGCCCGCCGGACAGGACCGATCAGCCCCAGCATTTT. This chain links TRBV4-1 with TRBJ1-5; 7 bases fit TRBD1. V was clipped by 4 bases and J by 5 bases; unmatched bases: 8. The CDR3 is 15 amino acids. Germline CDR1 is MGHRA and CDR2 is YSYEKL.

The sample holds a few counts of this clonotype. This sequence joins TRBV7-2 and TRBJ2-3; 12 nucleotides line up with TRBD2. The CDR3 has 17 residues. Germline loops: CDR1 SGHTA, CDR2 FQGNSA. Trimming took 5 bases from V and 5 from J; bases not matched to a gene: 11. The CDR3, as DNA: TGTGCCAGCAGCCCCGGACTAGCGGGATACCCGGGAGATACGCAGTATTTT. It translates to CASSPGLAGYPGDTQYF.

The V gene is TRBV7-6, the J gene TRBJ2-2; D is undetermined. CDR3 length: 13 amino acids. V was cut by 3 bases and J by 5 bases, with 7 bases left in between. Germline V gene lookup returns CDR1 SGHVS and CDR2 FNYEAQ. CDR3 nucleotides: TGTGCCAGCAGCTTCGCCGAGACCGGGGAGCTGTTTTTT. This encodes CASSFAETGELFF.

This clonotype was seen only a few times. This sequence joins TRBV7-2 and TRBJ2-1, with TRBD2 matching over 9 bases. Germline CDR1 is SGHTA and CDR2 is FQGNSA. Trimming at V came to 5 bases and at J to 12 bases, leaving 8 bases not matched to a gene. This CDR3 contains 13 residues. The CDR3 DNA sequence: TGTGCCAGCAGCCCAAGGGGACTAGCATGGCAGTTCTTC. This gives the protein CASSPRGLAWQFF.

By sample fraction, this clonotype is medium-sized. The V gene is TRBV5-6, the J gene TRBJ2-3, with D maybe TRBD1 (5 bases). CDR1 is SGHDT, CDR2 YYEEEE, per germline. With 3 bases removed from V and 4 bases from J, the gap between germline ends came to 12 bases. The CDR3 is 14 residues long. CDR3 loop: CASSYQGFSDTQYF. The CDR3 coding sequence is TGTGCCAGCAGCTACCAGGGATTTTCAGATACGCAGTATTTT.

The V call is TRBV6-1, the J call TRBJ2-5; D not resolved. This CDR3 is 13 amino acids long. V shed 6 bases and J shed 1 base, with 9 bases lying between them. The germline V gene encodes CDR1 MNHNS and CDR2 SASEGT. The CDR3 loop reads CASRLTLQETQYF. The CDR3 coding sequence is TGTGCCAGCAGGTTGACACTCCAAGAGACCCAGTACTTC.

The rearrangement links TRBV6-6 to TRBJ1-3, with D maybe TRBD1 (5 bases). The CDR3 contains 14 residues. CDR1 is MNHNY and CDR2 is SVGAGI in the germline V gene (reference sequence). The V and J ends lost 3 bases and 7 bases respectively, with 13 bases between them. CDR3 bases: TGTGCCAGCAGTTATTCAGGGACCAAGAACACCATATATTTT. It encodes CASSYSGTKNTIYF.

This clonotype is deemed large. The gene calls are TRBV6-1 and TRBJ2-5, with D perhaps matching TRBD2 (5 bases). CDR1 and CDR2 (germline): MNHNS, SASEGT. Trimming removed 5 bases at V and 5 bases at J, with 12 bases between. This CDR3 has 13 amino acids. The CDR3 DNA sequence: TGTGCCAGCAGTACTAGATTCTGGGAGACCCAGTACTTC. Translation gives CASSTRFWETQYF.

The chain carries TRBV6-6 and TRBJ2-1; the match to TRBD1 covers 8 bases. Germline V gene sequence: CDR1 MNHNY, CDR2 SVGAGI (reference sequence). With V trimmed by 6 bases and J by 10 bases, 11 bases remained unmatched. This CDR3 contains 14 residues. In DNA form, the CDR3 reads TGTGCCAGCAGCCGGGACAGGTCATCCTACGAGCAGTTCTTC. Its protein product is CASSRDRSSYEQFF.

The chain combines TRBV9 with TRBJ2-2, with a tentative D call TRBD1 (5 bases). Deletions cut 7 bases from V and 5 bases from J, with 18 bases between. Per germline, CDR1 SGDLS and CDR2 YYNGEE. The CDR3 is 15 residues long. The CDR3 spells CASGPPGWYTGELFF. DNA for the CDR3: TGTGCCAGCGGCCCGCCAGGGTGGTATACCGGGGAGCTGTTTTTT.

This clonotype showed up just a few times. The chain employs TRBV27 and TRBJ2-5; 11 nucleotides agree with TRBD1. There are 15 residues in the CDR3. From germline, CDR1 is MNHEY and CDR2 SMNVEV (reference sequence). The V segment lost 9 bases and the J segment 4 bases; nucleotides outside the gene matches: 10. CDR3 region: CASWGQGGGRETQYF. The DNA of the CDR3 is TGTGCCAGTTGGGGACAGGGGGGCGGAAGAGAGACCCAGTACTTC.

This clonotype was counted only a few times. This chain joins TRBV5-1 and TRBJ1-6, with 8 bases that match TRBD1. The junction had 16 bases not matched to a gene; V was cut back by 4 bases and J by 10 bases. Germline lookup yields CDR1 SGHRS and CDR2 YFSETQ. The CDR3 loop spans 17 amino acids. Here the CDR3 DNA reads TGCGCCAGCAGCCCCACCGGACAGGGCGAGCTAGGGTCACCCCTCCACTTT. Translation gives CASSPTGQGELGSPLHF.

Written as DNA, the CDR3 is TGTGCCAGCAGCCCTGGCCCAGGGGATCCAGAGACCCAGTACTTC. This sequence encodes CASSPGPGDPETQYF. The V call is TRBV7-3, the J call TRBJ2-5, with D tentatively TRBD1 (6 bases). CDR1 and CDR2 from the germline V gene are SGHTA and FQGTGA. There are 15 residues in the CDR3. V was shortened by 5 bases and J by 4 bases, with 17 bases between the two germline ends.

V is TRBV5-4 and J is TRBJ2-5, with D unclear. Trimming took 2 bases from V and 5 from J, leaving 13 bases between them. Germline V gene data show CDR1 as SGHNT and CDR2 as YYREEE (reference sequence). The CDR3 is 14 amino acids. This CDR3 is CASSFDRADETQYF. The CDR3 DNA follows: TGTGCCAGCAGCTTTGACCGAGCCGATGAGACCCAGTACTTC.

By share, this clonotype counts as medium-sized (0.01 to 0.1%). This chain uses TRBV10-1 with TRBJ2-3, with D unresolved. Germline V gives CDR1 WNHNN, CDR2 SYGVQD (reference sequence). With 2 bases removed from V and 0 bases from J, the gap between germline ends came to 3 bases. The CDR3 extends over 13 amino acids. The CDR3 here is CASSETSTDTQYF. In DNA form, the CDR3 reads TGCGCCAGCAGTGAGACTAGCACAGATACGCAGTATTTT.

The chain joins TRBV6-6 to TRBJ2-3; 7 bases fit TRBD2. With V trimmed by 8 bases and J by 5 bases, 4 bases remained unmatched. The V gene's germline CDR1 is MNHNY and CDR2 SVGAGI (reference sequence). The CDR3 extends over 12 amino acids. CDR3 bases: TGTGCCAGCTTCCTAGCGGAAGATACGCAGTATTTT. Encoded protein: CASFLAEDTQYF.

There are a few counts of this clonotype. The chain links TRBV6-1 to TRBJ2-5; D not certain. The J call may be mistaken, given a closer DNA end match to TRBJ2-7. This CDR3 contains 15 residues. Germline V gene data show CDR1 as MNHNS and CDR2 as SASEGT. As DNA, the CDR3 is TGTGCCAGCAGTGAAACCTCCGTCGGGCACAACGAGCAGTACTTC. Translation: CASSETSVGHNEQYF.